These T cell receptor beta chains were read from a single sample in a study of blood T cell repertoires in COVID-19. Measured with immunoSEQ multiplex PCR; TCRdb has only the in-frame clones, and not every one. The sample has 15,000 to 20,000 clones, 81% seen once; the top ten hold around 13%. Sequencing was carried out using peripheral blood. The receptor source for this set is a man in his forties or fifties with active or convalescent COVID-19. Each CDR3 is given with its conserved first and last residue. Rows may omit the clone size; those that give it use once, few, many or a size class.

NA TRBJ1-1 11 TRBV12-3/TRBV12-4 CASMTGLGTFF
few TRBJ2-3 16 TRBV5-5 CASSPWRNRDTDTQYF
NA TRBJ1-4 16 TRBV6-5 CASSSLSGTDNEKLFF
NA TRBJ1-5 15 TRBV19 CASSIGTGIFQPQHF
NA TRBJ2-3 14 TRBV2 CASSGTGNPDTQYF
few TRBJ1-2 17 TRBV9 CASTLRDRAIFYYGYTF
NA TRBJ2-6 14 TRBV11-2 CASRPESGANVLTF
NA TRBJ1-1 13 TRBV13 CASSSWGDTEAFF
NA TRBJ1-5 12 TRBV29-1 CSVASGGQPQHF
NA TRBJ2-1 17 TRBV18 CASSHTSGGYTYNEQFF
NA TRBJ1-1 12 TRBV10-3 CAISESGRGAFF